Below are 4 T cell receptor beta chains sequenced from a single sample in a study of beta chain features in type 1 diabetes. Their target antigens are unknown. Sequencing targeted expressed TCRB transcripts, as all isolated RNA had been reverse transcribed. Clones were read by immunoSEQ multiplex PCR, and TCRdb kept only the in-frame ones, dropping some. The table lists under 200,000 clones, 10% to 13% of them singletons, with more than 0.45% in the top ten. Study conclusions and caveats: TCRB CDR3s from Type 1 diabetes patients were moderately but significantly shorter in all four CD4+ subsets.

The sequenced sample consisted of central memory CD4+ T cells from blood. The receptor set was obtained from a man aged 25 to 40 with type 1 diabetes.

This clone was counted between two and nine times. The chain couples TRBV19 to TRBJ1-1, with D uncertain. CDR1 and CDR2 from the germline V gene are LNHDA and SQIVND (reference sequence). Trimming stripped 8 bases from V and 0 bases from J, with 10 bases between. This CDR3 comprises 13 residues. CDR3 nucleotides: TGTGCCAGTCGGAAGAGGGTGAACACTGAAGCTTTCTTT. Encoded protein: CASRKRVNTEAFF.

The rearrangement joins TRBV5-1 to TRBJ2-1; 10 bases are shared with TRBD2. V shed 3 bases and J 1 base; nucleotides not matched to a gene: 1. The CDR3 has 15 amino acids. The V gene's germline CDR1 is SGHRS and CDR2 YFSETQ. In nucleotides, the CDR3 is TGCGCCAGCAGCTCGGGACTAGCGTCCTACAATGAGCAGTTCTTC. Encoded protein: CASSSGLASYNEQFF.

This clone has a handful of counts. The rearrangement uses TRBV7-6 and TRBJ2-5, with 10 bases aligning to TRBD2. Germline CDR1 and CDR2: SGHVS and FNYEAQ. CDR3 size: 14 residues. Unmatched junction bases numbered 0, after V lost 1 base and J lost 4 bases. The CDR3 loop is CASSLVAGGETQYF. CDR3 nucleotides: TGTGCCAGCAGCTTAGTAGCGGGAGGAGAGACCCAGTACTTC.

The rearrangement links TRBV5-1 to TRBJ1-1, with 8 bases lining up with TRBD1. J gave up 4 bases and V 4 bases, and 6 bases lay outside the gene matches. CDR3 length equals 14 residues. The germline gives CDR1 SGHRS, CDR2 YFSETQ. CDR3 DNA sequence: TGCGCCAGCAGCAAGACAGGGGAGACCACTGAAGCTTTCTTT. Residues: CASSKTGETTEAFF.